This T cell receptor (beta chain) was obtained from a study of cytomegalovirus exposure and HLA in healthy donors (TCRdb year 2017). Background on the whole study: In an earlier analysis of roughly 500 of the donors, 276 Gb of sequence data and 100 million or so unique TCR beta sequences from roughly 180 million T cells were reported. An early release that covered some 630 HLA-typed donors contained approximately 290 gigabases of sequencing data and 85 million to 100 million unique TCR sequences. Among the approximately 400 genotyped donors, around 81% belonged to the genetic ancestry cluster associated with self-reported Caucasian donors. The study was designed to test whether signatures of past pathogen exposure could be identified by cataloging public T cell receptors. The study used immunosequencing to profile the T cell repertoires of 666 subjects and linked those repertoires to cytomegalovirus serostatus. Besides the first cohort of more than 650 subjects, a separate validation cohort made up of over a hundred different subjects was used. The study combined high-throughput TCR immunosequencing, statistical association of individual TCRs with disease status, and machine learning to predict cytomegalovirus infection status. A later analysis re-examined previously published TCR beta repertoires from more than 650 donors and added high-resolution HLA genotyping to investigate patterns of TCR occurrence. In the later analysis, no new phenotypic data were used to find candidate immune exposures; instead, reliance was placed on TCR beta sequences and their occurrence across donors. To decide whether each TCR beta V gene segment behaved as functional or pseudogenic, an earlier analysis of some 600 of the donors relied on high-throughput TCR beta sequencing. Donor age, sex, ethnicity and CMV serostatus were compiled together with the repertoire data. A later genetic analysis used genome-wide SNP genotypes for about three fifths of the roughly 700 donors, treating that subset as a discovery cohort. All discovery cohort repertoires had been generated using a single sequencing platform. Both class I and class II loci were covered by HLA typing, at four-digit resolution. Typing coverage differed by locus: A, B, C, DRB1 and DQB1 were typed in roughly 629-630 donors, DQA1 in roughly 500, DPA1 in some 570, and DPB1 in 472. Because of strong linkage in the cohort, four to six DR-DQ haplotypes were treated as single units for association and clustering. Across roughly 420 genotyped donors of the cohort, an average of about 200,000 unique TCR beta nucleotide sequences per donor were sequenced, and roughly 17% of those sequences were non-productive.

General study outcomes and caveats: Presence/absence analyses assumed roughly uniform sequencing depth across donors, an assumption that may not hold. A later genetic analysis reported fewer N-insertions in productive TCRs among donors in an Asian-associated ancestry cluster than the roughly 650-donor mean. In an earlier analysis of about 600 of the donors, most TCR beta V segments appeared in productive rearrangements about 87% or about 30% of the time, broadly matching IMGT annotations. V-gene and J-gene trimming of TCR beta chains was associated with a missense DCLRE1C variant in a later genetic analysis, and the association was replicated in an independent cohort. In a later analysis, HLA-associated TCR beta chains were found to be more clonally expanded and to have lower generation probabilities than equally common non-associated chains. The classifier was reported to diagnose cytomegalovirus status with high specificity and sensitivity in both the original cohort and the validation cohort. While some public TCRs were present in many individuals, most TCR sequences turned up only very rarely across donors. Some IMGT-functional V segments, including TRBV6-2 and TRBV6-3, could not be told apart with the 87-base-pair reads, so those segments were excluded. The only immune exposure information available for the cohort was CMV serostatus. Because counts were too low, about 18 rarely observed V segments, including chromosome 9 orphons, were excluded from the earlier analysis of a few hundred of the donors. Because HLA typing was missing for some donors at each locus, association tests included only the typed subset. Only TCR beta chains were sequenced in this cohort, and the absence of alpha or paired-chain data limited detectable features. Assigning TCR associations to individual alleles was difficult when HLA alleles, especially DR and DQ, strongly co-occurred. In a later analysis, several top co-occurrence clusters were reported to appear linked to parvovirus B19, influenza, CMV and Epstein-Barr virus. A later analysis found that TCR association rates varied across HLA loci, with DRB1 alleles showing the most associated TCRs and HLA-C alleles the fewest. A later analysis found that most CMV-associated TCR beta chains appeared HLA-restricted, with HLA associations seemingly driven largely by CMV exposure. A total of 150 to 200 TCR beta chains were listed by the study as associated with cytomegalovirus. Linkage disequilibrium might explain the correlated functional status among segregating V segments, but an unknown experimental factor could not be ruled out. In vitro tests confirmed that a few of the cytomegalovirus-associated TCR beta chains recognize cytomegalovirus antigens. A group of highly shared sequence variants was considered likely to be a technical artifact of the sequencing pipeline. The authors suggested that the approach could potentially be extended to other disease states and immunological phenotypes. A later analysis associated 15,000 or so TCR beta sequences with specific HLA alleles at a false discovery rate of 0.05. A further reported finding was that TCR beta sequences accurately predicted the HLA-A and HLA-B alleles for most subjects in the first cohort.

As to this clone: Its antigen remains unidentified. Base qualities are missing; no much larger clone stands one base away.

The CDR3 numbers 13 residues from cysteine through phenylalanine. The kept DNA is CDR3 alone, 39 bases in frame from the first base. From V the trimming removes 0 bases and from J it removes 7 bases, while the gene matches leave 1 base of the junction unaccounted for. The germline V gene specifies SGHRS as CDR1 and YFSETQ as CDR2. The library was built by means of the immunoSEQ multiplex PCR assay. The multiplex PCR relied on a mix of 60 forward primers for TCR Vbeta segments and 13 reverse primers for TCR Jbeta segments. Amplification of the CDR3 region of rearranged TCR beta genes was performed with a multiplex PCR assay on genomic DNA. Amplified TCR beta libraries were sequenced as 87-base-pair reads on the Illumina HiSeq System. As for how the authors treated the data: In a later analysis, tens of millions of unique TCR beta chains were counted across the approximately 640 repertoires, and roughly 9.9 million of these chains were shared by at least two donors. Raw reads were error-corrected and collapsed into unique sequences by a nearest-neighbor algorithm in which closely related sequences were merged to remove PCR and sequencing errors. CDR3 sequences were aligned to IMGT reference sequences to assign V, D and J gene segments. For a sequence to be retained, a match of at least six nucleotides to both a V gene segment and a J gene segment was required. Rearrangements were classified as productive when the CDR3 lacked stop codons and remained in frame with V and J, and all other rearrangements were classified as non-productive. CDR3 was defined by IMGT convention, running from the second conserved V-encoded cysteine to the conserved J-encoded phenylalanine. Sequences without an unambiguous match to a single V gene segment were excluded from the earlier analysis of over 500 of the donors. An earlier analysis of over 450 of the donors classified V segments as functional when productive rearrangements were above 56.7% and as segregating when the standard deviation between donors was above 5%. A statistical classification framework was built for diagnosing cytomegalovirus status from the catalog of TCR beta chain sequences. In a later analysis, TCR nucleotide sequences were compared against IMGT/GENE-DB human TR gene sequences so that V and J genes could be assigned. In a later analysis, CDR3 sequences and most-parsimonious VDJ recombination scenarios were assigned using the TCRdist pipeline. In a later analysis, every TCR beta chain was defined by the combination of its CDR3 amino acid sequence and its V-gene family, and reads without a unique V-gene family were dropped. A later analysis removed 550 to 650 highly shared, low-generation-probability nucleotide sequences to deal with suspected cross-contamination and a sequencing artifact. A later analysis calculated a clonal expansion index for each public chain from normalized within-repertoire ranks of inferred template counts. In a later analysis, generation probabilities were computed with a VDJ recombination model fitted to out-of-frame rearrangements, and the resulting probabilities were checked against IGoR. A later analysis scored TCR-TCR, TCR-HLA and TCR-CMV co-occurrence with hypergeometric tests, applying a repertoire-size bias correction to TCR pairs. A later analysis estimated false discovery rates by permuting HLA or CMV assignments 20 times. A later analysis grouped co-occurring TCRs with DBSCAN, adding TCRdist sequence similarity when clustering within HLA-allele-positive subsets. For co-occurrence clustering, repertoires with fewer than 30,000 or more than 120,000 public chains were excluded, along with roughly five repertoires with anomalous nucleotide sharing. As stored in TCRdb, this immuneACCESS dataset retains in-frame rearrangements with V and J assigned. A fraction of the clones does not appear; measured against another copy, unresolved V genes explain less than half of the discrepancy, and the remainder lacks a known reason. Clone size and V and J calls were adopted from that table, with D and trimming inferred from the DNA. Within this sample are some 160,000 clones, with around 73% of them counted one time only. The ten biggest clones cover 1.4% to 1.5% of the sample.

The cohort was made up of 650 to 700 healthy bone marrow donors. At the time of sampling, every cohort member was nominally healthy, though immune exposures that went unrecorded were likely present. The donor tested CMV seronegative, placing the donor among the roughly 340 seronegative members of the cohort. A peripheral blood sample was collected from each donor, and TCR beta sequencing was performed on peripheral blood mononuclear cells. Genomic DNA extraction from the blood cell samples was performed with the Qiagen DNeasy Blood Extraction Kit. The chain joins TRBV5-1 to TRBJ1-5; TRBD1 agrees with 7 junctional bases. This receptor was identified in a male donor in good health and CMV-seronegative. The specimen was PBMCs. The CDR3 has the sequence CASSLDRGQPQHF. The DNA reads TGCGCCAGCAGCTTGGACAGGGGCCAGCCCCAGCATTTT.